Below, one TCR beta chain is given with its context. Antigen: not known. These data come from a study of a mutant IDH1 vaccine in newly diagnosed glioma. About the study: Weeks 1, 3, 5, 7, 11, 15, 19 and 23 were when patients received their eight vaccinations. Commencement of vaccination occurred 4-6 weeks following radiotherapy alone, or concurrently with temozolomide cycles. Study-wide results and limits: The occurrence of vaccine-induced immune responses was seen in roughly 93% of patients.

Germline CDR1 SGHKS, CDR2 YYEKEE (reference sequence). The trim removed 4 bases at V and 3 bases at J, leaving 7 bases unmatched. The CDR3 covers 15 residues. Assay: immunoSEQ multiplex PCR; the TCRdb copy retains only in-frame clones and omits some. This table has about 82,000 clones, 75% to 85% appearing once. Time point denoted: week 23, last vaccination. The vaccine gave 300 ug of a 20-mer mutant IDH1 peptide subcutaneously per dose. The sample consisted of PBMCs, taken from a glioma patient whose treatment included an IDH1 peptide vaccine. The chain couples TRBV5-5 to TRBJ2-7; 10 bases align to TRBD1. This receptor was taken from a man aged 30 to 45 with glioma. Some clones in this sample may be carry-over from other donors' samples. The CDR3 loop is CASSGGQGVVYEQYF. The CDR3 nucleotides read TGTGCCAGCAGCGGCGGACAGGGGGTTGTCTACGAGCAGTACTTC. The complete variable domain, with remaining parts taken from reference TRBV5-5 and TRBJ2-7, reads DAGVTQSPTHLIKTRGQQVTLRCSPISGHKSVSWYQQVLGQGPQFIFQYYEKEERGRGNFPDRFSARQFPNYSSELNVNALLLGDSALYLCASSGGQGVVYEQYFGPGTRLTVT.